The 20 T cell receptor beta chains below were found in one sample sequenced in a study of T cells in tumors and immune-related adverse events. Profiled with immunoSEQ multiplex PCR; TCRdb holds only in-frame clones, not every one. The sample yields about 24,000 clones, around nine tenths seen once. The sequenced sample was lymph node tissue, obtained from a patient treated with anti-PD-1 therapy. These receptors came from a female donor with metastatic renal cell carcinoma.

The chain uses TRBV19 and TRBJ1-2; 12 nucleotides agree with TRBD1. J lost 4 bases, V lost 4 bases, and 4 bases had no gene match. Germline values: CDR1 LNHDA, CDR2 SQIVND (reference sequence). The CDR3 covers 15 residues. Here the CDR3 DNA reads TGTGCCAGTAGTACCGGGACAGGGGGCTCCTATGGCTACACCTTC. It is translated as CASSTGTGGSYGYTF. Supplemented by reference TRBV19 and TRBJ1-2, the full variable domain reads DGGITQSPKYLFRKEGQNVTLSCEQNLNHDAMYWYRQDPGQGLRLIYYSQIVNDFQKGDIAEGYSVSREKKESFPLTVTSAQKNPTAFYLCASSTGTGGSYGYTFGSGTRLTVV.

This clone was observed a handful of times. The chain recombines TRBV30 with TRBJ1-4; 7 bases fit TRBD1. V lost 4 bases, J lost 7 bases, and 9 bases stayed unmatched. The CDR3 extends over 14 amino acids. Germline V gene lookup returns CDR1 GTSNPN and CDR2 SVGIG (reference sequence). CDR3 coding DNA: TGTGCCTGGAATATCGGAGGGGGCTCTGAAAAACTGTTTTTT. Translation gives CAWNIGGGSEKLFF.

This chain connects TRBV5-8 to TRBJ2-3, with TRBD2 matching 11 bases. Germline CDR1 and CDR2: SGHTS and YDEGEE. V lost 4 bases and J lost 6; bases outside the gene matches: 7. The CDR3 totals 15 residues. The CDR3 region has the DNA TGTGCCAGCAGCCCCGGGACTAGCGGTAGGGATACGCAGTATTTT. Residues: CASSPGTSGRDTQYF.

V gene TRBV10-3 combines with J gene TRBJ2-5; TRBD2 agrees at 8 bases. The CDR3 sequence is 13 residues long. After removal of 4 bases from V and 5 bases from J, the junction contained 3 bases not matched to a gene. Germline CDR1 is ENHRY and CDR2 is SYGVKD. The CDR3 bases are TGTGCCATCAGTGCGACTAGCGTGGAGACCCAGTACTTC. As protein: CAISATSVETQYF.

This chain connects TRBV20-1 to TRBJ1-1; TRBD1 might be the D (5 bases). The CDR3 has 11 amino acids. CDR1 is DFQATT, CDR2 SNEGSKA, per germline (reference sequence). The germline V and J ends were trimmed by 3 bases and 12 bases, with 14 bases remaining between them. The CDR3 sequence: CSARETALTFF. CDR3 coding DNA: TGCAGTGCTAGGGAGACAGCCTTAACTTTCTTT.

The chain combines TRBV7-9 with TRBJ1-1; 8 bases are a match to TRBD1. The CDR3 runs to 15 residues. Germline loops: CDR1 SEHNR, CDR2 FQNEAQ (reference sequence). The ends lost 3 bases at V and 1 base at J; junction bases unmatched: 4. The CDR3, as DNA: TGTGCCAGCAGCTTGGACAGGGATGGGAACACTGAAGCTTTCTTT. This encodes CASSLDRDGNTEAFF.

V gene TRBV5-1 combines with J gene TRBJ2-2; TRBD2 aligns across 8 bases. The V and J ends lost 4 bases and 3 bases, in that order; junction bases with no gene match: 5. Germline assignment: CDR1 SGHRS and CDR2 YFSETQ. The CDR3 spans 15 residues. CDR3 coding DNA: TGCGCCAGCAGCGCCTCCGGGGGGGACACCGGGGAGCTGTTTTTT. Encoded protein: CASSASGGDTGELFF.

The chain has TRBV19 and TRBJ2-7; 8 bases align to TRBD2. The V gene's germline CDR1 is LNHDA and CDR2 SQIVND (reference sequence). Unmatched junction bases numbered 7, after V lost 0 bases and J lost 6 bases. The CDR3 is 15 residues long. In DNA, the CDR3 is TGTGCCAGTAGTATAGATTCGGCGGGAGGACGCGAGCAGTACTTC. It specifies CASSIDSAGGREQYF.

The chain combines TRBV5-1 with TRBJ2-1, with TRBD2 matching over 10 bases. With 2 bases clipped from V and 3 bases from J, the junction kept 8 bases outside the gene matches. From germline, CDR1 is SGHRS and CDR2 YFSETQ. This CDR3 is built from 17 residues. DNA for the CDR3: TGCGCCAGCAGCTTTTACCAGACTAGCGGGCTCTACAATGAGCAGTTCTTC. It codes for CASSFYQTSGLYNEQFF. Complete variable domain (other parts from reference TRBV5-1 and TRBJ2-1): KAGVTQTPRYLIKTRGQQVTLSCSPISGHRSVSWYQQTPGQGLQFLFEYFSETQRNKGNFPGRFSGRQFSNSRSEMNVSTLELGDSALYLCASSFYQTSGLYNEQFFGPGTRLTVL.

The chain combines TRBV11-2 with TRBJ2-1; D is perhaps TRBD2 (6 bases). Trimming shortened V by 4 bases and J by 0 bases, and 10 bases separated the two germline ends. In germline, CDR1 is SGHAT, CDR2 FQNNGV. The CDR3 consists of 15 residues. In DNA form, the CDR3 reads TGTGCCAGCAGCTCCCGGGGGAGCTCCTACAATGAGCAGTTCTTC. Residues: CASSSRGSSYNEQFF.

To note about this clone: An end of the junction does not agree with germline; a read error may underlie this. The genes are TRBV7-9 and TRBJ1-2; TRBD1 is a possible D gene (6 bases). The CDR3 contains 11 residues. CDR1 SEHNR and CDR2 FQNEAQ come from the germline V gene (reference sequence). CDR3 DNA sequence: TGTGCCAGCAGCCTACTGGACAGCCAATTCTTC. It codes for CASSLLDSQFF.

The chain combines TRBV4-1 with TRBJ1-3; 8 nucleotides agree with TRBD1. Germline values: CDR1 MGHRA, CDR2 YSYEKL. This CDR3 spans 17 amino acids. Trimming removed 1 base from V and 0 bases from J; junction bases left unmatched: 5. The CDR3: CASSQGPTGGSGNTIYF. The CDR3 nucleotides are TGCGCCAGCAGCCAAGGCCCAACAGGGGGCTCTGGAAACACCATATATTTT.

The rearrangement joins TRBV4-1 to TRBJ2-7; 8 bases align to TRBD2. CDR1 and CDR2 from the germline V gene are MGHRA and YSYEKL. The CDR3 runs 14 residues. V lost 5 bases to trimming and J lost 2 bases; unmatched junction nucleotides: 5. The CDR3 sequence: CASSASGGAYEQYF. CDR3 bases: TGCGCCAGCAGCGCAAGCGGGGGCGCCTACGAGCAGTACTTC.

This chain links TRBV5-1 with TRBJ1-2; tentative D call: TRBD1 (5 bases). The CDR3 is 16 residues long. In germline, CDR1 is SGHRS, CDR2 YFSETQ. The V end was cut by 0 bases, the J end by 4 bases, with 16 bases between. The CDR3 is CASSLDGRGDGYGYTF. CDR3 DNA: TGCGCCAGCAGCTTGGACGGGCGAGGGGATGGCTATGGCTACACCTTC.

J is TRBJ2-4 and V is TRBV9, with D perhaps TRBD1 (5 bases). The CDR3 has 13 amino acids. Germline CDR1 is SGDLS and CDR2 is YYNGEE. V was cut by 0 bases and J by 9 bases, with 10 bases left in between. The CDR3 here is CASSVAFRGIQYF. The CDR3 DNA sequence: TGTGCCAGCAGCGTAGCTTTTAGGGGCATTCAGTACTTC.

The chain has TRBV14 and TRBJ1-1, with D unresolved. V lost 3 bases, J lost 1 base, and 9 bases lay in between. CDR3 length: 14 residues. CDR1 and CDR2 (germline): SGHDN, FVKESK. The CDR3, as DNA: TGTGCCAGCAGCCATTCGGGCCCGAACACTGAAGCTTTCTTT. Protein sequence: CASSHSGPNTEAFF. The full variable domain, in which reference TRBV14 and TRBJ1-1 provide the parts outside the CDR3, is EAGVTQFPSHSVIEKGQTVTLRCDPISGHDNLYWYRRVMGKEIKFLLHFVKESKQDESGMPNNRFLAERTGGTYSTLKVQPAELEDSGVYFCASSHSGPNTEAFFGQGTRLTVV.

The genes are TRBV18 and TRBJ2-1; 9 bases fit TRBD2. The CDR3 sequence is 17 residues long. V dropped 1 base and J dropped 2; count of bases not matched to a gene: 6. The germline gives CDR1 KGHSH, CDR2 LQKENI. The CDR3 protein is CASSPRVVAGAYNEQFF. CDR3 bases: TGTGCCAGCTCACCACGCGTGGTAGCGGGAGCCTACAATGAGCAGTTCTTC.

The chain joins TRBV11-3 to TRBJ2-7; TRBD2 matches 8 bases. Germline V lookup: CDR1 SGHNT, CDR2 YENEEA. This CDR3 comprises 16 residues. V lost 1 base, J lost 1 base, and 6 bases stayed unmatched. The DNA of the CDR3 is TGTGCCAGCAGCTTAGTCGGATCGGGAGGGTCCTACGAGCAGTACTTC. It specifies CASSLVGSGGSYEQYF.

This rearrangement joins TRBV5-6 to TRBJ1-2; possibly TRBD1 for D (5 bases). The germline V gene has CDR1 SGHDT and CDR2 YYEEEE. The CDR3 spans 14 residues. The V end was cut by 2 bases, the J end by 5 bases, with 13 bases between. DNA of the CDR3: TGTGCCAGCAGCTTAACCAGGGTGTCATATGGCTACACCTTC. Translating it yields CASSLTRVSYGYTF.

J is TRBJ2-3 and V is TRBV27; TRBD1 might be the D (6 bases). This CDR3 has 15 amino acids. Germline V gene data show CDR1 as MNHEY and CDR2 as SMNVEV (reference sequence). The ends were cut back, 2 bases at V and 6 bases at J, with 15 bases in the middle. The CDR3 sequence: CASSLSTGQSDTQYF. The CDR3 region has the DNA TGTGCCAGCAGTTTAAGTACAGGGCAGAGTGATACGCAGTATTTT.